One T cell receptor (beta chain) is described in this entry. Its antigen is unknown. The time point: week 11, during vaccination. Vaccinated patients received 300 ug of mutant IDH1 20-mer peptide per dose, with topical imiquimod. Measured with immunoSEQ multiplex PCR; TCRdb has only the in-frame clones, and not every one. The sample holds tens of thousands of clones, more than 85% seen once. The sample originates from a study of a mutant IDH1 vaccine in newly diagnosed glioma. This CDR3 contains 12 residues. Trimming removed 1 base from V and 6 bases from J, with 4 bases in between. CDR1 is SGHTA and CDR2 is FQGNSA in the germline V gene.

The input for sequencing was PBMCs, taken from a glioma patient whose treatment included an IDH1 peptide vaccine. This receptor was identified in a man aged 50 to 59 with glioma. V and J are TRBV7-2 and TRBJ1-5; D gene uncertain. The CDR3 here is CASSLGSQPQHF. The CDR3 bases are TGTGCCAGCAGCTTAGGGAGTCAGCCCCAGCATTTT.